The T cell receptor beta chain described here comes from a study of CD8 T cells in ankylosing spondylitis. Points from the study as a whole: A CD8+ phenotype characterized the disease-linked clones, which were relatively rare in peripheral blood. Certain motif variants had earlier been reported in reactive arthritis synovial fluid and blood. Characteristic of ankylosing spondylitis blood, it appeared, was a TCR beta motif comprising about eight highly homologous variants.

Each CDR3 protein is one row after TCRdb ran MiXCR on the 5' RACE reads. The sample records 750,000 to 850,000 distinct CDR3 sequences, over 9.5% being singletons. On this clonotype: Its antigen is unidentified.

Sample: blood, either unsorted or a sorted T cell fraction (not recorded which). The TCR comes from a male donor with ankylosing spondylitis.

The CDR3 sequence: CASRFASGSAYEQYF. CDR3 bases: TGTGCCAGCAGATTCGCCAGCGGGAGCGCCTACGAGCAGTACTTC. V is TRBV28 and J is TRBJ2-7, with 8 bases fitting TRBD2. CDR1 and CDR2 from the germline V gene are MDHEN and SYDVKM. The CDR3 has 15 amino acids. With V trimmed by 6 bases and J by 2 bases, 9 bases remained unmatched.